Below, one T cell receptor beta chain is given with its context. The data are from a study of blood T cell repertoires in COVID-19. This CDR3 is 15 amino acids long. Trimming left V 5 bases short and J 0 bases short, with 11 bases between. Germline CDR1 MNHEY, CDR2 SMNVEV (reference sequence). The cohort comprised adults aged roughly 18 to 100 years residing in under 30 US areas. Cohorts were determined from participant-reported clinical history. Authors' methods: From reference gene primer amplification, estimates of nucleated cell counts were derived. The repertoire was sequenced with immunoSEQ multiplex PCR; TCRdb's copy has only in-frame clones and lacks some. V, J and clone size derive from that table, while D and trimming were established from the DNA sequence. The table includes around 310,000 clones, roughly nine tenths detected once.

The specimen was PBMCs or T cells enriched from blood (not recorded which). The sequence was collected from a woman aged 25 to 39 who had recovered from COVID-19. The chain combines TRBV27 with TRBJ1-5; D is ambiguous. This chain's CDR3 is CASSRSRGSNQPQHF. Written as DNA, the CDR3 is TGTGCCAGCAGTCGATCCCGAGGTAGCAATCAGCCCCAGCATTTT.